This T cell receptor (beta chain) was sequenced in a study of chemoradiotherapy in HPV16-positive cancers. Study context: Candidate HPV-specific T-cell clones and common TCR motifs came from functional assays in a couple of HPV16-positive patients. The study's findings and limits: In HPV16-positive patients, HPV-responsive T-cell expansion tracked better recurrence-free survival. During treatment, candidate HPV-specific clones and E7-related motifs expanded in tumor. Only a couple of HPV16-positive patients supplied the functional HPV-specificity definition.

This clone was picked up one time. Its antigen is unidentified. Trimming removed 6 bases at V and 3 bases at J, with 16 bases between. CDR3 length: 15 residues. Looked up from germline, CDR1 is SGHTA and CDR2 is FQGNSA. Only in-frame clones appear in the TCRdb table, and some are missing; sequencing was by immunoSEQ multiplex PCR. The sample consists of 2,000 to 2,500 clones, around 81% of them appearing once. This TCR derives from a human donor with HPV-associated anogenital cancer. This specimen consisted of tumor tissue, obtained from a patient who underwent chemoradiotherapy. The rearrangement links TRBV7-2 to TRBJ2-3; D may be TRBD1 (5 bases). The CDR3 DNA reads TGTGCCAGCAGGCGGCCAGATCAGGGAACAGATACGCAGTATTTT. Translation gives CASRRPDQGTDTQYF.